This T cell receptor (beta chain) originates from a study of shared clonotypes between healthy human individuals. Study-wide results and limits: Non-shared clonotypes displayed generation probabilities falling below those of clonotypes present in all four donors.

Germline CDR1 and CDR2: SGHRS and YFSETQ. J gave up 4 bases and V 1 base, and 13 bases lay outside the gene matches. This CDR3 is built from 18 residues. The investigators split CD4+ cells into a CD45RA+ naive subset and a CD45RA-negative memory subset. Splitting of each subset's genomic DNA was done evenly across several immunoSEQ plates. Using immunoSEQ multiplex PCR, the repertoire was profiled, and TCRdb retains in-frame clones only, with some absent. This sample has 1.5 million to 1.9 million clones, with 95% to 99% found just once. Points on this clone: The target antigen is unknown.

The TCR originated in a man aged 25 to 40 in good health. Source material: naive CD4+ T cells sorted from blood. Sample subset: CD45RA+ positively selected. This chain connects TRBV5-1 to TRBJ2-3; 9 bases agree with TRBD2. CDR3 DNA: TGCGCCAGCAGCTTGCATGCGGGAGGGGCCCCGGAGTCAGATACGCAGTATTTT. It specifies CASSLHAGGAPESDTQYF.